Presented here are 29 T cell receptor beta chains from one specimen sequenced in a study of OX40 agonist ivuxolimab in advanced cancers. This table comes from immunoSEQ multiplex PCR, and its TCRdb copy is limited to in-frame clones, with some not included. Altogether approximately 23,000 clones are present, roughly 73% being singletons, with the ten largest covering about 20%. Source: CD4+ or CD8+ T cells sorted from blood, taken in a trial of the OX40 agonist ivuxolimab. These receptors were obtained from an adult with an advanced solid tumor such as melanoma, head and neck, liver or kidney cancer.

The chain uses TRBV6-6 and TRBJ2-5; D is possibly TRBD2 (5 bases). Deletions cut 4 bases from V and 1 base from J, with 13 bases between. This CDR3 has 15 amino acids. Germline V gives CDR1 MNHNY, CDR2 SVGAGI (reference sequence). This chain's CDR3 is CASSSASGIQETQYF. The CDR3 nucleotides are TGTGCCAGCAGTTCCGCCTCGGGGATCCAAGAGACCCAGTACTTC.

The chain recombines TRBV6-6 with TRBJ1-1, with D tentatively TRBD1 (5 bases). Germline loops: CDR1 MNHNY, CDR2 SVGAGI (reference sequence). Trimming stripped 5 bases from V and 1 base from J, with 14 bases between. The CDR3 length is 15 residues. The CDR3 DNA sequence: TGTGCCAGCAGTCGCCCAGCAGGGCAGAACACTGAAGCTTTCTTT. Translated: CASSRPAGQNTEAFF.

This clone was found once. V gene TRBV13 combines with J gene TRBJ2-7; 12 bases line up with TRBD1. There are 14 residues in the CDR3. Trimming cost V 5 bases and J 7 bases; bases outside gene matches: 6. Germline assignment: CDR1 PRHDT and CDR2 FYEKMQ (reference sequence). CDR3 nucleotide sequence: TGTGCCAGCAGCCACCGGGACAGGGGGCTTGAGCAGTACTTC. This encodes CASSHRDRGLEQYF.

The chain joins TRBV4-3 to TRBJ1-2, with D possibly TRBD1 on 5 matching bases. Germline V gene data show CDR1 as LGHNA and CDR2 as YSLEER. The CDR3 loop spans 14 amino acids. V was cut by 5 bases and J by 2 bases, with 12 bases left in between. The CDR3 region has the DNA TGCGCCAGCAGCTCCCGGGACGGCAACTATGGCTACACCTTC. Its translation: CASSSRDGNYGYTF.

In nucleotides, the CDR3 is TGTGCCAGCAGCTGGGGACAGGGAGATACCGGGGAGCTGTTTTTT. It translates to CASSWGQGDTGELFF. V is TRBV21-1 and J is TRBJ2-2; the DNA was not used to check the table's D call, TRBD1. TRBV21-1 has pseudogene status. The CDR3 length is 15 residues.

The chain is built from TRBV4-2 and TRBJ2-1; no firm D call. V lost 5 bases and J lost 0, with 17 bases in between. The CDR3 runs to 17 residues. The V gene's germline CDR1 is LGHNA and CDR2 YNFKEQ. The CDR3 DNA sequence: TGTGCCAGCAGCTTAACAGTCAAAAAGAGCTCCTACAATGAGCAGTTCTTC. This sequence encodes CASSLTVKKSSYNEQFF.

CDR3 protein: CASRGDRTFSYEQYF. As DNA, the CDR3 is TGTGCCAGCAGGGGGGACAGGACCTTCTCCTACGAGCAGTACTTC. The chain is built from TRBV2 and TRBJ2-7, with TRBD1 matching over 8 bases. The CDR3 is 15 residues long. Germline CDR1 reads SNHLY; CDR2 reads FYNNEI. J lost 0 bases, V lost 6 bases, and 7 bases had no gene match.

By proportion, this clone is medium-sized. The chain uses TRBV9 and TRBJ2-3, with D maybe TRBD1 (6 bases). V lost 3 bases to trimming and J lost 5 bases, with 16 bases between them. Germline-derived CDR1 and CDR2 are SGDLS and YYNGEE. The CDR3 covers 15 residues. CDR3 bases: TGTGCCAGCAGCGCCTCGGGACAAGTTAGAGATACGCAGTATTTT. Translated: CASSASGQVRDTQYF.

The chain carries TRBV19 and TRBJ1-5, with 7 bases aligning to TRBD1. This CDR3 has 15 amino acids. Germline trimming cut 3 bases from V and 6 bases from J; bases unmatched to any gene: 8. The germline CDR1 and CDR2 sequences are LNHDA and SQIVND (reference sequence). The CDR3 DNA reads TGTGCCAGTAGTATCCATGGGACAGCGAGTCAGCCCCAGCATTTT. Translation gives CASSIHGTASQPQHF.

This chain joins TRBV11-2 and TRBJ1-1, with D possibly matching TRBD1 (5 bases). Trimming took off 5 bases at V and 4 bases at J, with 8 bases between the two ends. The CDR3 contains 12 residues. CDR1 and CDR2 from the germline V gene are SGHAT and FQNNGV. This CDR3 reads CASSPGGTEAFF. The CDR3 nucleotides are TGTGCCAGCAGCCCGGGGGGCACTGAAGCTTTCTTT. Complete variable domain (other parts from reference TRBV11-2 and TRBJ1-1): EAGVAQSPRYKIIEKRQSVAFWCNPISGHATLYWYQQILGQGPKLLIQFQNNGVVDDSQLPKDRFSAERLKGVDSTLKIQPAKLEDSAVYLCASSPGGTEAFFGQGTRLTVV.

The chain recombines TRBV28 with TRBJ1-5; 8 bases are shared with TRBD1. The CDR3 runs 14 residues. Germline CDR1 MDHEN, CDR2 SYDVKM. Trimming took 6 bases from V and 2 from J; bases not matched to a gene: 3. The CDR3 nucleotides read TGTGCCAGCAGGTCAGGGGGCGGCAATCAGCCCCAGCATTTT. As protein: CASRSGGGNQPQHF.

As for this clone: This sample includes further DNA sequences coding for the same CDR3. This sequence joins TRBV5-6 and TRBJ2-7, with a tentative D call TRBD1 (6 bases). This CDR3 has 16 amino acids. V dropped 0 bases and J dropped 1 base, with 14 bases sitting between them. The germline V gene encodes CDR1 SGHDT and CDR2 YYEEEE. This CDR3 is CASSLEGVRRSYEQYF. The CDR3 nucleotides are TGTGCCAGCAGCTTGGAGGGGGTACGAAGGTCCTACGAGCAGTACTTC.

The rearrangement links TRBV23-1 to TRBJ2-7, with unresolved D. TRBV23-1 is labeled an ORF, and its function is uncertain. CDR3 length equals 15 residues. V gave up 3 bases and J gave up 2 bases, with 14 bases separating them. The CDR3 sequence is CASSHHRTPPYEQYF. CDR3 nucleotide sequence: TGCGCCAGCAGTCACCACCGGACGCCCCCCTACGAGCAGTACTTC.

The chain is built from TRBV13 and TRBJ2-5; D call uncertain. Trimming removed 4 bases from V and 2 bases from J, with 17 bases in between. Germline V gene data show CDR1 as PRHDT and CDR2 as FYEKMQ (reference sequence). The CDR3 spans 16 residues. The CDR3 reads CASSSYPGRPQETQYF. The CDR3 DNA sequence: TGTGCCAGCAGCTCCTACCCCGGCAGACCACAAGAGACCCAGTACTTC. The full variable domain, in which reference TRBV13 and TRBJ2-5 provide the parts outside the CDR3, is AAGVIQSPRHLIKEKRETATLKCYPIPRHDTVYWYQQGPGQDPQFLISFYEKMQSDKGSIPDRFSAQQFSDYHSELNMSSLELGDSALYFCASSSYPGRPQETQYFGPGTRLLVL.

Judged by abundance, this clone is medium-sized. This rearrangement joins TRBV4-1 to TRBJ2-7, with D maybe TRBD1 (6 bases). V was clipped by 0 bases and J by 3 bases, with 12 bases between them. CDR3 length: 15 residues. Germline V gives CDR1 MGHRA, CDR2 YSYEKL. The CDR3 sequence is CASSQDIGGLYEQYF. CDR3 DNA: TGCGCCAGCAGCCAAGATATTGGGGGCCTCTACGAGCAGTACTTC.

This clone was recorded only once. This rearrangement joins TRBV27 to TRBJ2-7; perhaps TRBD2 as D (5 bases). CDR1 is MNHEY and CDR2 is SMNVEV in the germline V gene (reference sequence). Deletions cut 8 bases from V and 2 bases from J, with 13 bases between. This CDR3 spans 13 amino acids. CDR3: CASSATSPYEQYF. CDR3 DNA: TGTGCCAGCTCTGCAACTAGTCCCTACGAGCAGTACTTC.

The chain links TRBV6-5 to TRBJ1-1; no firm D call. The CDR3 is 14 residues long. Germline V gene lookup returns CDR1 MNHEY and CDR2 SVGAGI. Trimming removed 0 bases from V and 4 bases from J, with 9 bases in between. Here the CDR3 reads CASSYSDGPTEAFF. Here the CDR3 DNA reads TGTGCCAGCAGTTACTCGGACGGACCCACTGAAGCTTTCTTT.

Worth noting for this clone: A junction boundary mismatches the germline segment, possibly from a read error. This rearrangement joins TRBV9 to TRBJ2-6; D possibly corresponds to TRBD1 (5 bases). The CDR3 totals 15 residues. The germline CDR1 and CDR2 sequences are SGDLS and YYNGEE. The CDR3 DNA sequence: TGTGCCAGCAGCCTTTGGGGCTCTGGGGCCGACGTCCTGACTTTC. Its translation is CASSLWGSGADVLTF.

The chain employs TRBV10-3 and TRBJ2-7, with 8 bases identical to TRBD1. V was clipped by 3 bases and J by 7 bases; unmatched bases: 8. Germline CDR1 and CDR2: ENHRY and SYGVKD. The CDR3 has 14 residues. CDR3 residues: CAISEPGGAGEQYF. For the CDR3, the DNA is TGTGCCATCAGTGAACCAGGGGGCGCGGGGGAGCAGTACTTC.

The chain recombines TRBV13 with TRBJ2-3, with 9 bases aligning to TRBD1. V lost 8 bases to trimming and J lost 2 bases; unmatched junction nucleotides: 2. Germline assignment: CDR1 PRHDT and CDR2 FYEKMQ (reference sequence). The CDR3 is 13 residues long. The CDR3 region is CASGDRDTDTQYF. The CDR3 DNA reads TGTGCCAGCGGGGACAGGGACACAGATACGCAGTATTTT.

The J gene is TRBJ2-5, the V gene TRBV5-1; 11 nucleotides match TRBD1. The V and J ends lost 4 bases and 5 bases, in that order; junction bases with no gene match: 7. Germline-derived CDR1 and CDR2 are SGHRS and YFSETQ. This CDR3 has 15 residues. In nucleotides, the CDR3 is TGCGCCAGCAGCCCAGGACAGGGGGCTTGGGAGACCCAGTACTTC. This codes for CASSPGQGAWETQYF.

The rearrangement joins TRBV4-1 to TRBJ2-5, with TRBD1 matching over 7 bases. Gene TRBJ2-7 matches the end of the DNA better, so the J call may be wrong. This CDR3 has 14 amino acids. CDR1 MGHRA and CDR2 YSYEKL come from the germline V gene. The CDR3 DNA reads TGCGCCAGCAGCCCGGGACAGCTGATCTACGAGCAGTACTTC. It is translated as CASSPGQLIYEQYF.

The chain uses TRBV7-9 and TRBJ1-1, with D hard to call. CDR3 length equals 13 residues. CDR1 and CDR2 from the germline V gene are SEHNR and FQNEAQ (reference sequence). Between the trimmed V and J ends, which lost 3 bases and 4 bases, there was a span of 9 bases. CDR3 DNA sequence: TGTGCCAGCAGCTTCCCGGGAGGCACTGAAGCTTTCTTT. This encodes CASSFPGGTEAFF.

The genes are TRBV30 and TRBJ2-1; D not certain. V lost 4 bases and J 0 bases, leaving 13 bases between the germline ends. Germline V lookup: CDR1 GTSNPN, CDR2 SVGIG (reference sequence). There are 15 residues in the CDR3. Here the CDR3 reads CAWTGLGTSYNEQFF. DNA of the CDR3: TGTGCCTGGACAGGTTTGGGTACCTCCTACAATGAGCAGTTCTTC.

V gene TRBV14 combines with J gene TRBJ2-5, with 9 bases matching TRBD2. The CDR3 length is 16 residues. V lost 4 bases to trimming and J lost 8 bases; unmatched junction nucleotides: 14. The germline V gene encodes CDR1 SGHDN and CDR2 FVKESK. As DNA, the CDR3 is TGTGCCAGCAGCCGAGAAGCGGGGGGACCGATCGGAACCCAGTACTTC. The encoded protein is CASSREAGGPIGTQYF. Full variable domain (remainder filled in from reference TRBV14 and TRBJ2-5): EAGVTQFPSHSVIEKGQTVTLRCDPISGHDNLYWYRRVMGKEIKFLLHFVKESKQDESGMPNNRFLAERTGGTYSTLKVQPAELEDSGVYFCASSREAGGPIGTQYFGPGTRLLVL.

This clone showed up just a few times. The chain links TRBV4-1 to TRBJ2-2; 8 nucleotides match TRBD1. With 0 bases clipped from V and 1 base from J, the junction kept 4 bases outside the gene matches. This CDR3 spans 17 amino acids. The germline CDR1 and CDR2 sequences are MGHRA and YSYEKL. CDR3 in amino acids: CASSQDDGQGNTGELFF. Here the CDR3 DNA reads TGCGCCAGCAGCCAAGATGACGGACAGGGGAACACCGGGGAGCTGTTTTTT.

The chain joins TRBV7-3 to TRBJ2-5; no firm D call. The CDR3 runs 13 residues. V lost 4 bases, J lost 5 bases, and 11 bases lay in between. Looked up from germline, CDR1 is SGHTA and CDR2 is FQGTGA. Here the CDR3 reads CASSSHLQETQYF. The CDR3, as DNA: TGTGCCAGCAGCTCCCACCTCCAGGAGACCCAGTACTTC.

This chain uses TRBV7-9 with TRBJ2-1; D may correspond to TRBD1 or TRBD2 (5 bases each). This CDR3 has 16 residues. Trimming shortened V by 2 bases and J by 5 bases, and 16 bases separated the two germline ends. Germline loops: CDR1 SEHNR, CDR2 FQNEAQ (reference sequence). The CDR3, as DNA: TGTGCCAGCAGCTTACGCGGCCGGGGCCCAGACAATGAGCAGTTCTTC. This codes for CASSLRGRGPDNEQFF.

By its share, this clone is medium-sized (0.01 to 0.1%). The chain combines TRBV19 with TRBJ1-1, with D maybe TRBD1 (5 bases). The V and J ends lost 7 bases and 1 base respectively, with 16 bases between them. The germline V gene has CDR1 LNHDA and CDR2 SQIVND (reference sequence). The CDR3 is 15 residues long. In nucleotides, the CDR3 is TGTGCCAGTAACCGCGCCGGAAGGGGGAACACTGAAGCTTTCTTT. Translation gives CASNRAGRGNTEAFF.